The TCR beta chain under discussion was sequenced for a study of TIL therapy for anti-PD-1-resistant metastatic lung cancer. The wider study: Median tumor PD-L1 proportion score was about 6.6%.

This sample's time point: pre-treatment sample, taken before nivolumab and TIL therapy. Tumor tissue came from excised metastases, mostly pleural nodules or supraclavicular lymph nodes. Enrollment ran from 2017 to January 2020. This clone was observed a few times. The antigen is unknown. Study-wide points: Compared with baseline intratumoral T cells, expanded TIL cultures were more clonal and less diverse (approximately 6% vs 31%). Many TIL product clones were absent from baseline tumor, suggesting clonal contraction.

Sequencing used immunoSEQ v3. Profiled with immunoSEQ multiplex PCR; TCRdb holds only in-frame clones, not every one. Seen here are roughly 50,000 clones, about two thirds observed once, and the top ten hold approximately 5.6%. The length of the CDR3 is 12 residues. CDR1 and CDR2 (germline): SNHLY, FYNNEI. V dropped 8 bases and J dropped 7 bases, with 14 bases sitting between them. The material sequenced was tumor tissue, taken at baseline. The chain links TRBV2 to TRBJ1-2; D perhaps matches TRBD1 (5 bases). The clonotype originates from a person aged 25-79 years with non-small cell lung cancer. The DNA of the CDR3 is TGTGCCAGCGGCCCAGGGTGGTTTGGCTACACCTTC. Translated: CASGPGWFGYTF.